One TCR beta chain is described in this entry. The read halts 3 residues ahead of the CDR3 end, with the missing end drawn from the germline J gene. Per germline, CDR1 DFQATT and CDR2 SNEGSKA (reference sequence). The germline V and J ends were trimmed by 5 bases and 5 bases, with 9 bases remaining between them. The CDR3 is 12 residues long. These data come from a study of T cells in women clearing cervical HPV infection. The table came from immunoSEQ multiplex PCR; TCRdb's copy has only in-frame clones and leaves some out. The table for this sample gives tens of thousands of clones. The specimen sequenced was blood buffy coat. The TCR was taken from a woman aged 18 to 75 with a cervical HPV16 infection that either progressed to CIN3+ or cleared (not recorded which). The chain carries TRBV20-1 and TRBJ2-2, with no clear D. The covered CDR3 bases are TGCAGTGCTCGTGACACGACCGGGGAG. Amino acids: CSARDTTGE. The full-length CDR3 reads as CSARDTTGELFF.